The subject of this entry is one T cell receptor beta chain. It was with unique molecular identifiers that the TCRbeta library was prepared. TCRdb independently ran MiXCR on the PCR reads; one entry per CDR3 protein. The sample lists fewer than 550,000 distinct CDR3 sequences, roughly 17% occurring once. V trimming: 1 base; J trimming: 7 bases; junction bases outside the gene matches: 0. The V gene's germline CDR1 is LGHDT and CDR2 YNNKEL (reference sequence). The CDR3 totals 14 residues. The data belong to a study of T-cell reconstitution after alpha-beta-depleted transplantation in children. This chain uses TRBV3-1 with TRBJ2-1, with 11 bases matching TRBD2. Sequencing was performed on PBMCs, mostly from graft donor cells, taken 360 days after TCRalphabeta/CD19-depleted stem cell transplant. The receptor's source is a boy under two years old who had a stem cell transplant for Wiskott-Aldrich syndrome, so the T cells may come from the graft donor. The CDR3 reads CASSQGLAGNEQFF. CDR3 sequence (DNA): TGTGCCAGCAGCCAAGGACTAGCGGGAAATGAGCAGTTCTTC.